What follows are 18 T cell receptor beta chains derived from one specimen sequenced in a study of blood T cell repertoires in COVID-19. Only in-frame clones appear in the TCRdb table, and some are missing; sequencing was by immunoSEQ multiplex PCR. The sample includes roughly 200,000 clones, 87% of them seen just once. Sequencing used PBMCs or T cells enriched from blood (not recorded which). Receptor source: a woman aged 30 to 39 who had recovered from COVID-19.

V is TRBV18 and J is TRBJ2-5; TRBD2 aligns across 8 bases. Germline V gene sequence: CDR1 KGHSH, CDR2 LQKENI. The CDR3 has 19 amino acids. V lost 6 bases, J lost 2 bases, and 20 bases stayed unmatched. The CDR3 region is CASSGRAGALIGAQETQYF. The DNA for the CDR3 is TGTGCCAGCTCCGGGAGGGCGGGGGCCCTAATCGGAGCACAAGAGACCCAGTACTTC.

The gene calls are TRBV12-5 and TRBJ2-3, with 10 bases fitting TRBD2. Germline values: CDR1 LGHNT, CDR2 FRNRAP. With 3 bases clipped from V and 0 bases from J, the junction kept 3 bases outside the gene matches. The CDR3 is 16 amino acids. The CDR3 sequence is CASGLGLAASTDTQYF. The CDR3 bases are TGTGCTAGTGGTTTAGGACTAGCGGCTAGCACAGATACGCAGTATTTT. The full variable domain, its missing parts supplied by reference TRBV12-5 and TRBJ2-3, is DARVTQTPRHKVTEMGQEVTMRCQPILGHNTVFWYRQTMMQGLELLAYFRNRAPLDDSGMPKDRFSAEMPDATLATLKIQPSEPRDSAVYFCASGLGLAASTDTQYFGPGTRLTVL.

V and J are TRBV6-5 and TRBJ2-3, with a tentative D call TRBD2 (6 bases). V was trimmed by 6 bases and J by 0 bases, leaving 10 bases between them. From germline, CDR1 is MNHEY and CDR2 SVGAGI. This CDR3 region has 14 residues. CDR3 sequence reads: CASRALASTDTQYF. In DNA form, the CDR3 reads TGTGCCAGCAGGGCGCTAGCGAGCACAGATACGCAGTATTTT.

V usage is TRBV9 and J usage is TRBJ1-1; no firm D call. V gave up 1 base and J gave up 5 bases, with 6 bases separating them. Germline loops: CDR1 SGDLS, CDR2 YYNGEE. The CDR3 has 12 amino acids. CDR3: CASSVPRTEAFF. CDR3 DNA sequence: TGTGCCAGCAGCGTACCGAGGACTGAAGCTTTCTTT.

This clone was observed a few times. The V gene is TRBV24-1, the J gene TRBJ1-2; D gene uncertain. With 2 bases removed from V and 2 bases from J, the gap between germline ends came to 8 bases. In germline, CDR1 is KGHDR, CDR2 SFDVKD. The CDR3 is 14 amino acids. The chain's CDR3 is CATSDSGENYGYTF. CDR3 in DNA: TGTGCCACCAGTGATTCTGGAGAAAACTATGGCTACACCTTC.

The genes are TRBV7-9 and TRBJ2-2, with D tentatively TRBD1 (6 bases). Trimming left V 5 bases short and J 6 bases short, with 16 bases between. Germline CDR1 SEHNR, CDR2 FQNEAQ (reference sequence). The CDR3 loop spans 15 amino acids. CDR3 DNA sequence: TGTGCCAGCAGCCGTCCAGGGGTGACGGCCGGGGAGCTGTTTTTT. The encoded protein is CASSRPGVTAGELFF.

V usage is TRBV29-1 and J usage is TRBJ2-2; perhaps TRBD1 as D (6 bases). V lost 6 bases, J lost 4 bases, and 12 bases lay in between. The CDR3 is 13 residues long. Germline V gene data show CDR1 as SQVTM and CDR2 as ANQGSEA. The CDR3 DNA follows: TGCAGCGTGGTAACAGGGCCCACCGGGGAGCTGTTTTTT. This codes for CSVVTGPTGELFF.

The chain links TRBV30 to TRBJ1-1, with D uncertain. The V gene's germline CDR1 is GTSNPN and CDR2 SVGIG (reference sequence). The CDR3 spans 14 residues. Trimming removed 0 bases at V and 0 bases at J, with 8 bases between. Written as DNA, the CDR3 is TGTGCCTGGAGTGTGATCCAGGTGAACACTGAAGCTTTCTTT. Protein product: CAWSVIQVNTEAFF.

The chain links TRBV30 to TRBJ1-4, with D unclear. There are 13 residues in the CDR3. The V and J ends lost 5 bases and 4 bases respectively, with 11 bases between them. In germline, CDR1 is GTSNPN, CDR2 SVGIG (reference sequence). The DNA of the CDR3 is TGTGCCTGGGGCGGAGGGTTTAATGAAAAACTGTTTTTT. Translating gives CAWGGGFNEKLFF.

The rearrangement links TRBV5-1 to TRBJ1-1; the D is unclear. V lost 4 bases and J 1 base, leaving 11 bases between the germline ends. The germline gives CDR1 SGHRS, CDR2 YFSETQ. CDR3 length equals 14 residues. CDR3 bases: TGCGCCAGCAGCCGACAACCCGCGAACACTGAAGCTTTCTTT. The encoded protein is CASSRQPANTEAFF.

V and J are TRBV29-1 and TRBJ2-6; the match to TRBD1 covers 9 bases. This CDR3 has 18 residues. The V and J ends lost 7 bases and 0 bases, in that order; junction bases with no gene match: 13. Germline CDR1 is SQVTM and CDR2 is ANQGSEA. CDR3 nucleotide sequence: TGCAGCGGGCTAGTAACAGGGGGCTTTGGCTCTGGGGCCAACGTCCTGACTTTC. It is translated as CSGLVTGGFGSGANVLTF. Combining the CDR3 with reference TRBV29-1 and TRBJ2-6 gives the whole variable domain SAVISQKPSRDICQRGTSLTIQCQVDSQVTMMFWYRQQPGQSLTLIATANQGSEATYESGFVIDKFPISRPNLTFSTLTVSNMSPEDSSIYLCSGLVTGGFGSGANVLTFGAGSRLTVL.

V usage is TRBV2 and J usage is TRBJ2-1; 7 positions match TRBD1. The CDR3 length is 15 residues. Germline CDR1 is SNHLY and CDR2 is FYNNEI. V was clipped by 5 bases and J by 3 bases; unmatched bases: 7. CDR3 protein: CASSPGQVFYNEQFF. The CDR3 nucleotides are TGTGCCAGCAGTCCAGGACAGGTTTTCTACAATGAGCAGTTCTTC.

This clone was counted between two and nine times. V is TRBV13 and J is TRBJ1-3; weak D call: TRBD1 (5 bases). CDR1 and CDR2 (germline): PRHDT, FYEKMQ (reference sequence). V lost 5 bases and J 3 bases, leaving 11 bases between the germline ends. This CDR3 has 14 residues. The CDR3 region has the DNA TGTGCCAGCAGCCGCGGTAGGGGTGGAAACACCATATATTTT. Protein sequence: CASSRGRGGNTIYF.

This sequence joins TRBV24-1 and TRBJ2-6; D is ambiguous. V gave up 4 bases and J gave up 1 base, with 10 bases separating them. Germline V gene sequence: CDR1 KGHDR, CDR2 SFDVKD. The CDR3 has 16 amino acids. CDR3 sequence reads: CATSETRGSGANVLTF. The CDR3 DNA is TGTGCCACCAGTGAAACCCGAGGATCTGGGGCCAACGTCCTGACTTTC.

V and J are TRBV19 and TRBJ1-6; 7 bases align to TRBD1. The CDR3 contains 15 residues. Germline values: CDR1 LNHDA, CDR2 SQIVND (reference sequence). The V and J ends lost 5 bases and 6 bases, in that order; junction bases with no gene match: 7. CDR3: CASSLQGQSNSPLHF. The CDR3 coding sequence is TGTGCCAGTAGTCTACAGGGACAGAGTAATTCACCCCTCCACTTT.

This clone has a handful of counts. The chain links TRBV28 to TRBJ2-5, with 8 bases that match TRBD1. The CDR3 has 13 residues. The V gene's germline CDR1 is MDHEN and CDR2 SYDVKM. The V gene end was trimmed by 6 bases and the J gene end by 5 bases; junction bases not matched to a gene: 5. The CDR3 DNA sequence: TGTGCCAGCAGGATACAGGGGGAGGAGACCCAGTACTTC. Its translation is CASRIQGEETQYF.

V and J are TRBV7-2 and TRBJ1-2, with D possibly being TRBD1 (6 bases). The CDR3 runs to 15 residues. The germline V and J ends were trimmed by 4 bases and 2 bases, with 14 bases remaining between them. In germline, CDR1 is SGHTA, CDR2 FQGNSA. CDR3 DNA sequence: TGTGCCAGCAGCTCTTGGCGGGGGCTCAACTATGGCTACACCTTC. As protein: CASSSWRGLNYGYTF.

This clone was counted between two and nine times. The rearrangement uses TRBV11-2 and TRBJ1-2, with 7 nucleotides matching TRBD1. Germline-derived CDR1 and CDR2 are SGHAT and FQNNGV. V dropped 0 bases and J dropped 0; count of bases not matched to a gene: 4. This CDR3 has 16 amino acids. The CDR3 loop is CASSLDLGQPNYGYTF. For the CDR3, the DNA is TGTGCCAGCAGCTTAGACCTGGGACAGCCTAACTATGGCTACACCTTC.